This T cell receptor (beta chain) was observed in a study of blood T cell repertoires in COVID-19. CDR1 SNHLY and CDR2 FYNNEI come from the germline V gene. Trimming stripped 0 bases from V and 5 bases from J, with 16 bases between. This CDR3 has 16 amino acids. The method was immunoSEQ multiplex PCR; TCRdb's version includes in-frame clones alone and lacks a portion of them. The sample has some 70,000 clones, around 80% seen once. The chain recombines TRBV2 with TRBJ1-1; no clear D. Sequencing was done on a sample of peripheral blood. The sequence was obtained from a human donor in a cohort sampled during active COVID-19. This CDR3 reads CASSEALPWGGTEAFF. In nucleotides, the CDR3 is TGTGCCAGCAGTGAAGCGCTTCCCTGGGGAGGAACTGAAGCTTTCTTT.